These 7 T cell receptor beta chains came from one sample sequenced in a study of identical twins. TCRdb used MiXCR to reprocess the 5' RACE reads, holding one entry per CDR3 protein. The sample lists 550,000 to 700,000 distinct CDR3 sequences, around 20% seen once, with 4.3% in the top ten. This sample also belongs to another study, concerning T cells expressing NK-cell markers.

The sample consisted of PBMCs. The receptors were sampled from a woman under 30 in good health.

This clonotype was seen a few times. The gene calls are TRBV6-1 and TRBJ2-3; 7 bases line up with TRBD2. With V trimmed by 5 bases and J by 5 bases, 10 bases remained unmatched. This CDR3 has 15 residues. Germline CDR1 MNHNS, CDR2 SASEGT. Here the CDR3 DNA reads TGTGCCAGCAGTCGTGGCGGGAGTATAGTAGATACGCAGTATTTT. It encodes CASSRGGSIVDTQYF.

Remarks on this clonotype: A much larger clone differs from this one at a single base, so this may be a read error. V usage is TRBV20-1 and J usage is TRBJ2-3; the D is unclear. Trimming removed 5 bases at V and 1 base at J, with 10 bases between. The CDR3 sequence is 13 residues long. Germline V lookup: CDR1 DFQATT, CDR2 SNEGSKA (reference sequence). CDR3 region: CSARTAGTDTQYF. CDR3 coding DNA: TGCAGTGCTCGCACGGCTGGCACAGATACGCAGTATTTT.

The V gene is TRBV12-3 or TRBV12-4, the J gene TRBJ2-1; 9 bases map to TRBD2. The CDR3 totals 16 residues. Germline trimming cut 2 bases from V and 6 bases from J; bases unmatched to any gene: 8. This CDR3 reads CASSLSSAGGRNEQFF. CDR3 DNA sequence: TGTGCCAGCAGTTTAAGTAGTGCGGGGGGGCGCAATGAGCAGTTCTTC.

V is TRBV5-1 and J is TRBJ2-7; D might be TRBD1 (6 bases). V was pared by 5 bases and J by 4 bases, with 16 bases between. Germline CDR1 is SGHRS and CDR2 is YFSETQ. The CDR3 has 14 residues. CDR3 in DNA: TGCGCCAGCAGTTTCAGGGGTTCGAGATACGAGCAGTACTTC. As protein: CASSFRGSRYEQYF.

A few counts support this clonotype. The chain uses TRBV7-8 and TRBJ1-1; 7 nucleotides align to TRBD1. The CDR3 runs to 14 residues. V was clipped by 5 bases and J by 3 bases; unmatched bases: 6. The germline gives CDR1 SGHVS, CDR2 FQNEAQ. CDR3 coding DNA: TGTGCCAGCAGCCCACAAACAGGGGACACTGAAGCTTTCTTT. Protein sequence: CASSPQTGDTEAFF.

This clonotype was found a few times. The rearrangement uses TRBV9 and TRBJ2-3; TRBD2 agrees at 8 bases. There are 17 residues in the CDR3. Germline V gene sequence: CDR1 SGDLS, CDR2 YYNGEE. V shed 0 bases, J shed 3 bases, and the junction held 9 bases outside the gene matches. CDR3: CASSVEAGVIGTDTQYF. DNA of the CDR3: TGTGCCAGCAGCGTAGAAGCGGGAGTAATCGGGACAGATACGCAGTATTTT.

Ten or more counts support this clonotype. The chain couples TRBV6-1 to TRBJ2-1, with 9 bases aligning to TRBD2. Trimming at V came to 7 bases and at J to 5 bases, leaving 6 bases not matched to a gene. This CDR3 region has 14 residues. CDR1 is MNHNS and CDR2 is SASEGT in the germline V gene. This chain's CDR3 is CASTRGGENNEQFF. In DNA, the CDR3 is TGTGCCAGCACCCGCGGGGGGGAGAACAATGAGCAGTTCTTC.